This T cell receptor beta chain was profiled in a study of OX40 agonist ivuxolimab in advanced cancers. As for the study in general: The drug used for patients, ivuxolimab, was an agonistic anti-OX40 (CD134) antibody. Every 2 weeks, patients got intravenous ivuxolimab at one of six dose levels (0.01-10 mg/kg).

Clones were read by immunoSEQ multiplex PCR, and TCRdb kept only the in-frame ones, dropping some. Of about 68,000 clones in the sample, around four fifths were seen once. The CDR3 sequence is 13 residues long. V gave up 4 bases and J gave up 0 bases, with 6 bases separating them. Germline V lookup: CDR1 LNHNV, CDR2 YYDKDF (reference sequence). Study-wide findings and caveats: The average count of expanded clones was higher among CD8+ T cells than among CD4+.

Points on this clone: Its antigen is still unknown.

The sequence derives from an adult with an advanced solid tumor such as melanoma, head and neck, liver or kidney cancer. This chain uses TRBV15 with TRBJ1-2, with D uncertain. Sequenced here: CD4+ or CD8+ T cells sorted from blood, sampled in a trial of the OX40 agonist ivuxolimab. This CDR3 is CATSTTANYGYTF. DNA for the CDR3: TGTGCCACCAGCACCACTGCTAACTATGGCTACACCTTC.